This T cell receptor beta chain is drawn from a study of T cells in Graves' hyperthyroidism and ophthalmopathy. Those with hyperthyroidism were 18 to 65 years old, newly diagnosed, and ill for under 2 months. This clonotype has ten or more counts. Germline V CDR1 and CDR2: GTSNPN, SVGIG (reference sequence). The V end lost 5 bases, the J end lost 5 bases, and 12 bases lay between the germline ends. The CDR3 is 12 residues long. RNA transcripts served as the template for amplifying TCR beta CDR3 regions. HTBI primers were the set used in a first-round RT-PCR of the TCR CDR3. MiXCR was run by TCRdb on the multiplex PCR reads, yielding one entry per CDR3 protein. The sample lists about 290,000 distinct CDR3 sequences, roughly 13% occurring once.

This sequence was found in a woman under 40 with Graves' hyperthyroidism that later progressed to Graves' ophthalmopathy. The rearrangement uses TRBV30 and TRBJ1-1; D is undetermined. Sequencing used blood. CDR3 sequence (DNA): TGTGCCTGGGATTTTGTGGGAACTGAAGCTTTCTTT. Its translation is CAWDFVGTEAFF.